This entry features one TCR beta chain sequence. This CDR3 has 16 amino acids. Trimming at V came to 2 bases and at J to 5 bases, leaving 5 bases not matched to a gene. From germline, CDR1 is MGHDK and CDR2 SYGVNS. Under the authors' procedure: Nucleated cell number was recorded as an estimate derived from reference gene primer amplification. Clones were read by immunoSEQ multiplex PCR, and TCRdb kept only the in-frame ones, dropping some. The D gene and trimming were derived from the DNA, and the V and J assignments and clone size from that table. The sample includes around 230,000 clones, approximately 80% of them seen just once. These data originate in a study of blood T cell repertoires in COVID-19. About the research overall: The United States, Italy and Spain were the sources of the acute and convalescent COVID-19 samples. From T cells, B-cell-depleted T cells, or PBMCs came the material, which was cDNA or gDNA.

This sequence originates from a man aged 35 to 55 with acute or convalescent COVID-19. This rearrangement joins TRBV25-1 to TRBJ2-3; 12 positions agree with TRBD1. The sequenced sample was peripheral blood. Here the CDR3 reads CASSEMGQGAVDTQYF. The CDR3 DNA reads TGTGCCAGCAGTGAAATGGGACAGGGGGCCGTAGATACGCAGTATTTT.